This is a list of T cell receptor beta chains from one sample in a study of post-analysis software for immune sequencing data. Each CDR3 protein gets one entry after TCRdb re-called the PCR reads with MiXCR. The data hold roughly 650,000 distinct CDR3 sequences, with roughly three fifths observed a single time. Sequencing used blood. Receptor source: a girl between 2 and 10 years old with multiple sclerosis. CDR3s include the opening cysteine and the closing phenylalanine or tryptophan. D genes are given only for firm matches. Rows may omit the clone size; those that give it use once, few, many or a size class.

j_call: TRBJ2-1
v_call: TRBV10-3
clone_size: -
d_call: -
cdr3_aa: CATDRDKNEQFF
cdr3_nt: TGTGCCACGGACCGGGACAAGAATGAGCAGTTCTTC

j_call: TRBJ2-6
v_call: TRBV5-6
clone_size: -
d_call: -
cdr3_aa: CASSPPAWVSQANVLTF
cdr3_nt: TGTGCCAGCAGTCCACCGGCCTGGGTCTCTCAGGCCAACGTCCTGACTTTC

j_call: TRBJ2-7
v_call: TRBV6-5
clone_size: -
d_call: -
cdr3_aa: CASSYVQGISYEQYF
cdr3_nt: TGTGCCAGCAGTTACGTTCAGGGGATCTCCTACGAGCAGTACTTC

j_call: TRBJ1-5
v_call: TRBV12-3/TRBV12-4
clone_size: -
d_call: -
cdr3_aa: CASTGEVNQPQHF
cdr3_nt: TGTGCCAGCACAGGGGAAGTTAATCAGCCCCAGCATTTT

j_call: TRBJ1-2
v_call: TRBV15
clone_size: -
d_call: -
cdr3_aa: CATSGGRDYTF
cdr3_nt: TGTGCCACCAGCGGGGGTCGGGACTACACCTTC

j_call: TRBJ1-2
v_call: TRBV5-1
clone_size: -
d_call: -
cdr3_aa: CASRRDNYGYTF
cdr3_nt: TGCGCCAGCAGGAGGGATAACTATGGCTACACCTTC

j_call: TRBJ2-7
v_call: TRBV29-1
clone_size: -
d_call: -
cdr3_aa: CSVDLRTRSSYEQYF
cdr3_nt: TGCAGCGTCGATCTCCGGACAAGAAGCTCCTACGAGCAGTACTTC

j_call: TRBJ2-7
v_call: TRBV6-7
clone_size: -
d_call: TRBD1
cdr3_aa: CASSYSVDREYEQYF
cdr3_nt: TGTGCCAGCAGTTACTCCGTGGACAGGGAATACGAGCAGTACTTC

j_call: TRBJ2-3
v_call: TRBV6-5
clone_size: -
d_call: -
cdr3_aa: CASSSFPPTDTQYF
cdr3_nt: TGTGCCAGCAGTTCATTCCCTCCCACAGATACGCAGTATTTT

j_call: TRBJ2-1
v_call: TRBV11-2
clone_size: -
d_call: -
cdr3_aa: CASSLTDGSYNEQFF
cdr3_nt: TGTGCCAGCAGCTTGACAGACGGCTCCTACAATGAGCAGTTCTTC

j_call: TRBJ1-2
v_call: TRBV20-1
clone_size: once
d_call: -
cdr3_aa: CSAREDSGNYGYTF
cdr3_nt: TGCAGTGCTAGAGAAGACAGCGGTAACTATGGCTACACCTTC

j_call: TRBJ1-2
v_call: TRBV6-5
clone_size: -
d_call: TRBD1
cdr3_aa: CASSGGQGDYGYTF
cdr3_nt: TGTGCCAGCAGTGGTGGACAGGGGGACTATGGCTACACCTTC

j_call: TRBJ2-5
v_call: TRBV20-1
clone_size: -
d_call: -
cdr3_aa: CSARIIQETQYF
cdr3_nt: TGCAGTGCTAGAATCATCCAAGAGACCCAGTACTTC

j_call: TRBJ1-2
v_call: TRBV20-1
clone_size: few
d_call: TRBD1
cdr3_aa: CSASTGVGGYTF
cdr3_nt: TGCAGTGCTAGTACAGGGGTGGGAGGCTACACCTTC

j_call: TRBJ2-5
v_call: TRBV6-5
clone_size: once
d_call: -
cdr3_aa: CASSYASGTQETQYF
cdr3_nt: TGTGCCAGCAGTTACGCAAGCGGGACACAAGAGACCCAGTACTTC

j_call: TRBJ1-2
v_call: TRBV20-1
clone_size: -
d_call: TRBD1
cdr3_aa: CGARGRYLAGGLYGYTF
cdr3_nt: TGCGGTGCCAGAGGAAGGTATCTGGCAGGGGGCCTCTATGGCTACACCTTC

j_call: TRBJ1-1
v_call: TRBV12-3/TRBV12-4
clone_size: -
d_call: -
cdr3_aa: CASTPQGNTEAFF
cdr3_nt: TGTGCCAGCACCCCTCAAGGTAACACTGAAGCTTTCTTT

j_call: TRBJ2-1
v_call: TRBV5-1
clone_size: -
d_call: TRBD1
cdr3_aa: CASSTGQEYNEQFF
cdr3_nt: TGCGCCAGCAGCACCGGACAGGAGTACAATGAGCAGTTCTTC

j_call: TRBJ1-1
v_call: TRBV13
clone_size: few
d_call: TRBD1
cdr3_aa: CASSRTGETEAFF
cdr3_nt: TGTGCCAGCAGTCGGACAGGGGAGACTGAAGCTTTCTTT

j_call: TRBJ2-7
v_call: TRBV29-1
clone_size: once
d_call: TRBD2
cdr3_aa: CSAGEGYEQYF
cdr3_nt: TGCAGCGCTGGGGAGGGGTACGAGCAGTACTTC

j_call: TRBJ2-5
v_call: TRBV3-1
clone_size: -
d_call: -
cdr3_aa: CASSGFRTEPQETQYF
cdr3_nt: TGTGCCAGCAGCGGCTTCCGGACAGAACCCCAAGAGACCCAGTACTTC

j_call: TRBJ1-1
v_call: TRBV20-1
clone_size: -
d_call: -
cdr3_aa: CSARAWGIRITEAFF
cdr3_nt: TGCAGTGCTAGAGCTTGGGGGATTAGAATTACTGAAGCTTTCTTT

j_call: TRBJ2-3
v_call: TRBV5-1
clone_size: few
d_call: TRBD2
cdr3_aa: CASSFSGENTDTQYF
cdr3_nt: TGCGCCAGCAGCTTTAGCGGGGAAAACACAGATACGCAGTATTTT